Below, 9 T cell receptor beta chains from the same sample are listed, as sequenced in a study of blood T cells in healthy people across ages. Through a sample-barcoded 5' primer and a J-beta primer mix, a second PCR was run for roughly 6 to 12 cycles. TCRdb re-called the 5' RACE reads through MiXCR, storing one row per CDR3 protein. This table has some 940,000 distinct CDR3 sequences, under 35% appearing once. These records were also assigned to another study, of T cells of mothers and their children.

Sequences were obtained from blood. The source is a woman aged 40 to 50 in good health.

This clonotype was found many times. The chain uses TRBV4-1 and TRBJ2-3; 9 bases agree with TRBD2. There are 16 residues in the CDR3. CDR1 is MGHRA, CDR2 YSYEKL, per germline. The junction had 8 bases not matched to a gene; V was cut back by 0 bases and J by 7 bases. The CDR3 protein is CASSQDLASGVYTQYF. Here the CDR3 DNA reads TGCGCCAGCAGCCAAGATCTCGCTAGCGGGGTTTATACGCAGTATTTT.

This clonotype was picked up a small number of times. The gene calls are TRBV18 and TRBJ2-6; 9 bases are shared with TRBD1. This CDR3 contains 19 residues. Germline CDR1 reads KGHSH; CDR2 reads LQKENI. V shed 0 bases, J shed 1 base, and the junction held 7 bases outside the gene matches. CDR3 DNA: TGTGCCAGCTCACCACCAGTTACACAGGGGGCTTCTGGGGCCAACGTCCTGACTTTC. Amino acids: CASSPPVTQGASGANVLTF.

This clonotype was observed many times. The rearrangement joins TRBV25-1 to TRBJ2-7; 9 bases map to TRBD1. Germline CDR1 reads MGHDK; CDR2 reads SYGVNS. This CDR3 is built from 14 residues. Trimming took 5 bases from V and 3 from J; bases not matched to a gene: 5. As DNA, the CDR3 is TGTGCCAGCAGTATCCAGGGACAGGGCTACGAGCAGTACTTC. Its protein product is CASSIQGQGYEQYF.

This rearrangement joins TRBV20-1 to TRBJ1-5; D is perhaps TRBD1 (6 bases). The ends were cut back, 1 base at V and 7 bases at J, with 17 bases in the middle. The germline V gene has CDR1 DFQATT and CDR2 SNEGSKA (reference sequence). CDR3 length equals 15 residues. The CDR3 reads CSARAGASWGQPQHF. The CDR3 nucleotides are TGCAGTGCTAGAGCAGGGGCTTCATGGGGCCAGCCCCAGCATTTT.

This clonotype has just a few counts. The gene calls are TRBV4-2 and TRBJ2-1; the D is unclear. Germline V gene sequence: CDR1 LGHNA, CDR2 YNFKEQ. The CDR3 contains 15 residues. V was pared by 4 bases and J by 3 bases, with 13 bases between. This chain's CDR3 is CASSRGLSNYNEQFF. CDR3 coding DNA: TGTGCCAGCAGCCGGGGTCTCTCGAACTACAATGAGCAGTTCTTC.

As to this clonotype: It may be a read error: a sequence one base away is much more abundant. J is TRBJ2-4 and V is TRBV7-9, with D perhaps matching TRBD2 (6 bases). The J call may not be correct, given that the DNA end is closer to TRBJ2-7. Looked up from germline, CDR1 is SEHNR and CDR2 is FQNEAQ (reference sequence). The CDR3 runs to 15 residues. The CDR3, as DNA: TGTGCCAGCAGCTTACTCGGGAGCCCTAACTACGAGCAGTACTTC. Its protein product is CASSLLGSPNYEQYF.

In regard to this clonotype: One end of the junction does not line up with germline, which may come from a read error. J is TRBJ2-5 and V is TRBV4-1, with 14 bases that match TRBD2. The germline gives CDR1 MGHRA, CDR2 YSYEKL. The CDR3 spans 16 residues. As DNA, the CDR3 is TGCGCCAGCAGCCAAGGACTAGCGGGGGGGCAAGGGACCCAGTACTTC. Translation gives CASSQGLAGGQGTQYF.

This clonotype was picked up a small number of times. The chain joins TRBV5-1 to TRBJ1-4; D might be TRBD1 (5 bases). The CDR3 runs 16 residues. Per germline, CDR1 SGHRS and CDR2 YFSETQ. Trimming took off 1 base at V and 6 bases at J, with 16 bases between the two ends. The CDR3 bases are TGCGCCAGCAGCTTGCTGGGGGATCGGATCGATGAAAAACTGTTTTTT. This sequence encodes CASSLLGDRIDEKLFF.

The DNA for the CDR3 is TGTGCCACCAGTCAGGATGGCGGTCCCGGGGAGCTGTTTTTT. It yields the protein CATSQDGGPGELFF. The chain recombines TRBV24-1 with TRBJ2-2; no definite D call. Per germline, CDR1 KGHDR and CDR2 SFDVKD. The CDR3 runs to 14 residues. V was shortened by 6 bases and J by 6 bases, with 13 bases between the two germline ends.